This T cell receptor beta chain was retrieved from a study of radiation and T cells in renal cell carcinoma. Overall study findings and caveats: Top tumor clonotypes rose in blood 2 weeks post-radiation, then contracted. Without pretreatment biopsies, baseline tumor clonotype presence was undetermined.

The CDR3 sequence is 15 residues long. The germline V gene has CDR1 SNHLY and CDR2 FYNNEI. V was trimmed by 6 bases and J by 2 bases, leaving 15 bases between them. Regarding time point: baseline pretreatment blood. Regarding treatment: 15 Gy SBRT to primary tumor, nephrectomy 4 weeks later. TCRdb's copy holds only in-frame clones and misses some; the assay was immunoSEQ multiplex PCR. The table has around 140,000 clones, about 88% seen once; the top ten hold approximately 4%. Regarding this clone: Its antigen is unknown.

This specimen consisted of blood, obtained from a patient whose treatment included radiotherapy and nephrectomy. The clonotype originates from a woman aged 70-85 years with renal cell carcinoma. V is TRBV2 and J is TRBJ2-3; no firm D call. In nucleotides, the CDR3 is TGTGCCAGCAGCCGGCGGACGGGTAACACAGATACGCAGTATTTT. Amino acid sequence: CASSRRTGNTDTQYF.